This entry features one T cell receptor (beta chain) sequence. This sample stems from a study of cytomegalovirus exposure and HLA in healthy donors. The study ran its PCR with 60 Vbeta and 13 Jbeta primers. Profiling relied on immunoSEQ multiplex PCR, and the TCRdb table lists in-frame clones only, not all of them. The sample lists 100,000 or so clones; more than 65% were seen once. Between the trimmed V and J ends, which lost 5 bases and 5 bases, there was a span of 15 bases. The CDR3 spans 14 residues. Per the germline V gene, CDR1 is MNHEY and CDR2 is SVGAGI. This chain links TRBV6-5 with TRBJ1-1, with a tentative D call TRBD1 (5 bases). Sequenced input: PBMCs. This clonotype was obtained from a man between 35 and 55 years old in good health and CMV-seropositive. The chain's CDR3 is CASSRLREGTEAFF. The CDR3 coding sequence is TGTGCCAGCAGTCGACTCAGGGAAGGGACTGAAGCTTTCTTT.